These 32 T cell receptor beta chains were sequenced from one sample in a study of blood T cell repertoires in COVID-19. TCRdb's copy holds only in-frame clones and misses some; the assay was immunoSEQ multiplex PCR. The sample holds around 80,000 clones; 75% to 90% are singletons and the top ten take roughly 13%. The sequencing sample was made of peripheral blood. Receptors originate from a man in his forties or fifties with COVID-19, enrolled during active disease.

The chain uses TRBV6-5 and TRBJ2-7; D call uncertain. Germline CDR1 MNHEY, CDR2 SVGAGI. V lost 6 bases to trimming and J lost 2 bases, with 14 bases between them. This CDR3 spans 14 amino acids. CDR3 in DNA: TGTGCCAGCAGCCACCCAGGTGAGACCTACGAGCAGTACTTC. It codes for CASSHPGETYEQYF.

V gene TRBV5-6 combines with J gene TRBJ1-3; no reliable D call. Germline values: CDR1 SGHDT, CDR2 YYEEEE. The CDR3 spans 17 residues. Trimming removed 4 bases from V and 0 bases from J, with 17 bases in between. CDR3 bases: TGTGCCAGCAGCGATGTGGGTCAGGCCTTCTCTGGAAACACCATATATTTT. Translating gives CASSDVGQAFSGNTIYF.

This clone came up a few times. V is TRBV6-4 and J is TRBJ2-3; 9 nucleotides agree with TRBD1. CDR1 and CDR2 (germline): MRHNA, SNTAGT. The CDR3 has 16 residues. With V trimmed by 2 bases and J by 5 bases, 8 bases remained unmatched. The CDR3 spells CASSDRTGDGGDTQYF. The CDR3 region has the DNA TGTGCCAGCAGTGACCGGACAGGGGACGGAGGAGATACGCAGTATTTT.

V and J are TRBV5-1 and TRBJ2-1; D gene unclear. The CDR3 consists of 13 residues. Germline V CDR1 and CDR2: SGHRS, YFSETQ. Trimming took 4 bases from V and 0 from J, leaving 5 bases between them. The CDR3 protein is CASSPFSYNEQFF. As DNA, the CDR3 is TGCGCCAGCAGCCCTTTCTCCTACAATGAGCAGTTCTTC.

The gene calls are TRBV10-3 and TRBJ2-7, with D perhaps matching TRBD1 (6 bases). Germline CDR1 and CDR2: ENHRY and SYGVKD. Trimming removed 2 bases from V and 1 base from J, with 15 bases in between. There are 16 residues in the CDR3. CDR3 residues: CAISEPISTGSYEQYF. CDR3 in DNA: TGTGCCATCAGTGAGCCTATTTCTACAGGGTCCTACGAGCAGTACTTC.

CDR3 bases: TGTGCCAGCAGTGAAGCGAGACCGGGGGAGCAGTACTTC. Translating gives CASSEARPGEQYF. The chain uses TRBV2 and TRBJ2-7, with a tentative D call TRBD2 (5 bases). The CDR3 consists of 13 residues. The germline V gene has CDR1 SNHLY and CDR2 FYNNEI. The germline V and J ends were trimmed by 0 bases and 7 bases, with 10 bases remaining between them.

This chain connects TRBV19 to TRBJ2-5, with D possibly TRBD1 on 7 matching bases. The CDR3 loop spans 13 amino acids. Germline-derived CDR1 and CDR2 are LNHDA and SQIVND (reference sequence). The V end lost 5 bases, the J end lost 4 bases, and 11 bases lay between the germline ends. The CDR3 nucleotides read TGTGCCAGTAGTGCGCAGGGGGGAGAGACCCAGTACTTC. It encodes CASSAQGGETQYF.

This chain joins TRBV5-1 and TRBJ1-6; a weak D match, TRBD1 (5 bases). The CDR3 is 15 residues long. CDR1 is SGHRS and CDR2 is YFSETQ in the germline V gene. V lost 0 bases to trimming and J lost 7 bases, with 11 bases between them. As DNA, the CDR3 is TGCGCCAGCAGCTTGGCCGCAGGGAACAATTCACCCCTCCACTTT. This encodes CASSLAAGNNSPLHF.

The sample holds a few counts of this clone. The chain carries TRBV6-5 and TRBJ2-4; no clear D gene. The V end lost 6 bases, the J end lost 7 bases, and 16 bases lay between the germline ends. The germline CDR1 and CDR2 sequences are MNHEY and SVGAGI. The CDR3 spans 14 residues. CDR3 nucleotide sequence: TGTGCCAGCAGCCCGTACGGGTTCCCGAACATTCAGTACTTC. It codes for CASSPYGFPNIQYF.

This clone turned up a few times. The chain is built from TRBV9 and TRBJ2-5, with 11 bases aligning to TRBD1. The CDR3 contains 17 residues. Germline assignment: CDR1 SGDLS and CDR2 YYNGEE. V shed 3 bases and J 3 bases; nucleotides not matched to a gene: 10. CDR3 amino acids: CASSALGGTGGEETQYF. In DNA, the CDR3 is TGTGCCAGCAGCGCCCTGGGGGGGACAGGGGGAGAAGAGACCCAGTACTTC.

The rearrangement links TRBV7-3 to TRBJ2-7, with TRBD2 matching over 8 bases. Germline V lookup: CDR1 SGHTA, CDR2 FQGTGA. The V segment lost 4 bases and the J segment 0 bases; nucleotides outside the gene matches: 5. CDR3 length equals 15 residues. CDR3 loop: CASSSLAAVSYEQYF. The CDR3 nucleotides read TGTGCCAGCAGCTCACTAGCGGCTGTCTCCTACGAGCAGTACTTC.

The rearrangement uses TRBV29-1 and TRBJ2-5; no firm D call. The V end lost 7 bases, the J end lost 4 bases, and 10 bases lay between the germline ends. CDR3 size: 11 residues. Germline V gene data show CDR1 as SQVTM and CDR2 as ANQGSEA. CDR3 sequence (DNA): TGCAGCGGCGTCCTTGGAGAGACCCAGTACTTC. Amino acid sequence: CSGVLGETQYF.

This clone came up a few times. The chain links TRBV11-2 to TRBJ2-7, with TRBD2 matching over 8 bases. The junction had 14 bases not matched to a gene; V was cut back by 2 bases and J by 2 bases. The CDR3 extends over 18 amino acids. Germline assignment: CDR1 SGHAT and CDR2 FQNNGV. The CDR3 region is CASSLKGRSSGLAYEQYF. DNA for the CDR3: TGTGCCAGCAGCTTAAAGGGTCGGTCTAGCGGGCTTGCCTACGAGCAGTACTTC.

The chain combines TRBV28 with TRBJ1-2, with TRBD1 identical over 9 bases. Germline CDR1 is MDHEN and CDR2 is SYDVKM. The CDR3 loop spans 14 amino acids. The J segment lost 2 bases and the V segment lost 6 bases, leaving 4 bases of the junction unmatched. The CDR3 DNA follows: TGTGCCAGCAGGTACGGGACAGGGAACTATGGCTACACCTTC. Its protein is CASRYGTGNYGYTF.

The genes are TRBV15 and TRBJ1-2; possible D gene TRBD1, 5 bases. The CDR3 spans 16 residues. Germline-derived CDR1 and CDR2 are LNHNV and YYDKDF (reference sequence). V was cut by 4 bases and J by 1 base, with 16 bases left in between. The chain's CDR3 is CATSTGDARSNYGYTF. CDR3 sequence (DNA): TGTGCCACCAGCACGGGGGACGCCAGGAGTAACTATGGCTACACCTTC. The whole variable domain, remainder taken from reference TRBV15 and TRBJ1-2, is DAMVIQNPRYQVTQFGKPVTLSCSQTLNHNVMYWYQQKSSQAPKLLFHYYDKDFNNEADTPDNFQSRRPNTSFCFLDIRSPGLGDTAMYLCATSTGDARSNYGYTFGSGTRLTVV.

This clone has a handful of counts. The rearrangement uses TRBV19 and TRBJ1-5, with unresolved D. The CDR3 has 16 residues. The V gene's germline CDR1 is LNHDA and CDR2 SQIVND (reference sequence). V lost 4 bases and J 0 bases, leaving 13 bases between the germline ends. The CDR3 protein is CASSTGILNSNQPQHF. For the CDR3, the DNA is TGTGCCAGTAGTACAGGAATTCTTAATAGCAATCAGCCCCAGCATTTT. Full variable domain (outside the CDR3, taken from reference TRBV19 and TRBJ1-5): DGGITQSPKYLFRKEGQNVTLSCEQNLNHDAMYWYRQDPGQGLRLIYYSQIVNDFQKGDIAEGYSVSREKKESFPLTVTSAQKNPTAFYLCASSTGILNSNQPQHFGDGTRLSIL.

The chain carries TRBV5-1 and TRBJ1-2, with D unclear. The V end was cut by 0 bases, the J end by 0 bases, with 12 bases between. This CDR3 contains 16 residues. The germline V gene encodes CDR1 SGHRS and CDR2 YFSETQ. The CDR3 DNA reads TGCGCCAGCAGCTTGGCCGCGGCAAGAGCTAACTATGGCTACACCTTC. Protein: CASSLAAARANYGYTF.

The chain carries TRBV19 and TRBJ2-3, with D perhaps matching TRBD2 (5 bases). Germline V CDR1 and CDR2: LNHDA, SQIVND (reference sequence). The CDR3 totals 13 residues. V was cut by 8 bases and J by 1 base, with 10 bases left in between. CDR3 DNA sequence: TGTGCCAGTGGGGAGTTTGGCACAGATACGCAGTATTTT. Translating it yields CASGEFGTDTQYF.

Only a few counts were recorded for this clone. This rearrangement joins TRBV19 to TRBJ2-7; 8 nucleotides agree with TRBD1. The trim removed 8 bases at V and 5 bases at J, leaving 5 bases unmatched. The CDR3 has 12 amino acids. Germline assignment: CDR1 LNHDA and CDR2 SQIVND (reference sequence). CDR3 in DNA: TGTGCCAGTCGGGACAGGTTGGACGAGCAGTACTTC. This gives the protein CASRDRLDEQYF. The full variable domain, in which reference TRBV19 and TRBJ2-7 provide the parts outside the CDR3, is DGGITQSPKYLFRKEGQNVTLSCEQNLNHDAMYWYRQDPGQGLRLIYYSQIVNDFQKGDIAEGYSVSREKKESFPLTVTSAQKNPTAFYLCASRDRLDEQYFGPGTRLTVT.

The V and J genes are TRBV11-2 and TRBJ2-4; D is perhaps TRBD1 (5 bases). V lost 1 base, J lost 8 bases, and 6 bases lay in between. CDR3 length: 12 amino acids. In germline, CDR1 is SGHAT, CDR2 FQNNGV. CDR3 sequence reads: CASSLAGYIQYF. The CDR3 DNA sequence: TGTGCCAGCAGCTTAGCAGGGTACATTCAGTACTTC.

The CDR3 nucleotides are TGTGCCAGCGTCCGGGAGGGCCTTCCCTACGAGCAGTACTTC. This encodes CASVREGLPYEQYF. The chain carries TRBV6-5 and TRBJ2-7, with 8 bases fitting TRBD2. With V trimmed by 8 bases and J by 2 bases, 8 bases remained unmatched. There are 14 residues in the CDR3. Germline V gene lookup returns CDR1 MNHEY and CDR2 SVGAGI.

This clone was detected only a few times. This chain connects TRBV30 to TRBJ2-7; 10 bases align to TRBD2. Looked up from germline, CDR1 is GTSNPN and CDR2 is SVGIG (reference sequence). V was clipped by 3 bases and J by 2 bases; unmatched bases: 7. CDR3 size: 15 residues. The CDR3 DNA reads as TGTGCCTGGAGCGGCTCCGGGACTAGCGCCTACGAGCAGTACTTC. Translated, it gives CAWSGSGTSAYEQYF. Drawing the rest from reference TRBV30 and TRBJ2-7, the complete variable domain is SQTIHQWPATLVQPVGSPLSLECTVEGTSNPNLYWYRQAAGRGLQLLFYSVGIGQISSEVPQNLSASRPQDRQFILSSKKLLLSDSGFYLCAWSGSGTSAYEQYFGPGTRLTVT.

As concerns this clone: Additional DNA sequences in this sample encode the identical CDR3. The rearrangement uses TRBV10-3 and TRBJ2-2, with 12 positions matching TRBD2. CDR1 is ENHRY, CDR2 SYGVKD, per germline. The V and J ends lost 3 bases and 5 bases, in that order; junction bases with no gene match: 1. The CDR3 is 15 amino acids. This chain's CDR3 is CAISELAGGTGELFF. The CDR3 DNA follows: TGTGCCATCAGTGAACTAGCGGGAGGAACCGGGGAGCTGTTTTTT.

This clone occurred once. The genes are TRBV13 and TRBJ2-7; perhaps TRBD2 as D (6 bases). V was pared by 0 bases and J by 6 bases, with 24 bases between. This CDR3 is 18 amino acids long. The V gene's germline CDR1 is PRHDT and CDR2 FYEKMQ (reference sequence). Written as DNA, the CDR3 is TGTGCCAGCAGCTTAGGCGGTACTAGGCCCTCTGGGGGGAGCGAGCAGTACTTC. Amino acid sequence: CASSLGGTRPSGGSEQYF.

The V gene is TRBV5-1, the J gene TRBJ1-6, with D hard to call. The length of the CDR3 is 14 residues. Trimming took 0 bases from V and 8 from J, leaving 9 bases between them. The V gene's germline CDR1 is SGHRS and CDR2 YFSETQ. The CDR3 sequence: CASSLALLDSPLHF. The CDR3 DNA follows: TGCGCCAGCAGCTTGGCGTTACTGGATTCACCCCTCCACTTT.

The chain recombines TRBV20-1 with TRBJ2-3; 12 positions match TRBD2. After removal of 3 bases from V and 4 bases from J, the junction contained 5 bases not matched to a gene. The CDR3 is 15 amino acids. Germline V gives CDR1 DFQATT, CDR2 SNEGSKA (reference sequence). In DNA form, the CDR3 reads TGCAGTGCTAGTTTGCCTAGCGGGAGGGCAGATACGCAGTATTTT. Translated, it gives CSASLPSGRADTQYF.

Here the CDR3 DNA reads TGCAGCGTGGCCGGGACACCCTACGAGCAGTACTTC. Translated: CSVAGTPYEQYF. The rearrangement joins TRBV29-1 to TRBJ2-7; tentative D call: TRBD1 (6 bases). V lost 6 bases, J lost 2 bases, and 11 bases lay in between. This CDR3 is built from 12 residues. The germline V gene encodes CDR1 SQVTM and CDR2 ANQGSEA.

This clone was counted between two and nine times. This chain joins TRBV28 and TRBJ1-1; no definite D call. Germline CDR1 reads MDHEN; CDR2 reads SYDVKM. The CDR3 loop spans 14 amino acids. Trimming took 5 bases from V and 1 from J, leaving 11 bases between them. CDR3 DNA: TGTGCCAGCAGTCCTCTGACACCGAACACTGAAGCTTTCTTT. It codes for CASSPLTPNTEAFF.

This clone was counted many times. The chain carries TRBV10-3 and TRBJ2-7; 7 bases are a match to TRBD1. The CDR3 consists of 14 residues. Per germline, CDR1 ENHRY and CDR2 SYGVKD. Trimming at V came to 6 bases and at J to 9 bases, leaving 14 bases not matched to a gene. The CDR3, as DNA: TGTGCCATCAGCCGGGACAGAGTACTTTCCGGGCAGTACTTC. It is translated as CAISRDRVLSGQYF.

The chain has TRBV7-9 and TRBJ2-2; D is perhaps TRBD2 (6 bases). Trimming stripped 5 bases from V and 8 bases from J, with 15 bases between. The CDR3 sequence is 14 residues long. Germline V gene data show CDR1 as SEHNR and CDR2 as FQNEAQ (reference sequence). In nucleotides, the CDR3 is TGTGCCAGCAGCGTCACTAGCCTGACGGGGGAGCTGTTTTTT. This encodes CASSVTSLTGELFF.

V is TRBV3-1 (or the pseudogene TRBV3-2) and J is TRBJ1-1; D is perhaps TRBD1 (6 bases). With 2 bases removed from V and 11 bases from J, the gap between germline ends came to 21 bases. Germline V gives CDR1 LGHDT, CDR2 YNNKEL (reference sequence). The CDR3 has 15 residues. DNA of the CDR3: TGTGCCAGCAGCCAATTAAGGGGGGGGGCCGTCGATGCTTTCTTT. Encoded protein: CASSQLRGGAVDAFF.

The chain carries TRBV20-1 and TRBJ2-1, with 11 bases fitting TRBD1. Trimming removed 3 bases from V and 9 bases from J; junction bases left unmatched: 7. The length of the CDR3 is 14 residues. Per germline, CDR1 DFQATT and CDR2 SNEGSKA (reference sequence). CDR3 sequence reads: CSASNGQGAGEQFF. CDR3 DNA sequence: TGCAGTGCTAGTAACGGACAGGGGGCGGGTGAGCAGTTCTTC.